This T cell receptor (beta chain) appears in the sequencing data of a study of Ad26.COV2.S vaccination and SARS-CoV-2 variants. The wider study: Doses of Ad26.COV2.S were injected into muscle once or twice, 56 days apart.

To note about this clone: Its antigen remains unidentified.

CDR1 and CDR2 from the germline V gene are SGHTA and FQGTGA. The CDR3 consists of 15 residues. V trimming: 5 bases; J trimming: 7 bases; junction bases outside the gene matches: 8. Study-level findings and limits: People who got the vaccine or the placebo had similar non-spike TCR breadth. In vaccinated individuals, spike-specific CD8+ and CD4+ T cell responses reportedly displayed substantial breadth.

Treatment meaning: approximately 18 received Ad26.COV2.S at low or high dose, single or two shots; about 5 received placebo; per-sample allocation not given. Vaccine and placebo recipients were sampled on day 63 after the first injection. Profiling relied on immunoSEQ multiplex PCR, and the TCRdb table lists in-frame clones only, not all of them. The data hold around 240,000 clones, with 85% to 90% observed a single time. Material: peripheral blood, obtained in a trial of Ad26.COV2.S vaccine versus placebo. The chain carries TRBV7-3 and TRBJ1-6, with 7 bases identical to TRBD1. This clonotype originated in a person between 18 and 65 years old who received the Ad26.COV2.S COVID-19 vaccine or a placebo. The CDR3 coding sequence is TGTGCCAGCAGCAGAACCGGGACAGAAAATTCACCCCTCCACTTT. It yields the protein CASSRTGTENSPLHF.